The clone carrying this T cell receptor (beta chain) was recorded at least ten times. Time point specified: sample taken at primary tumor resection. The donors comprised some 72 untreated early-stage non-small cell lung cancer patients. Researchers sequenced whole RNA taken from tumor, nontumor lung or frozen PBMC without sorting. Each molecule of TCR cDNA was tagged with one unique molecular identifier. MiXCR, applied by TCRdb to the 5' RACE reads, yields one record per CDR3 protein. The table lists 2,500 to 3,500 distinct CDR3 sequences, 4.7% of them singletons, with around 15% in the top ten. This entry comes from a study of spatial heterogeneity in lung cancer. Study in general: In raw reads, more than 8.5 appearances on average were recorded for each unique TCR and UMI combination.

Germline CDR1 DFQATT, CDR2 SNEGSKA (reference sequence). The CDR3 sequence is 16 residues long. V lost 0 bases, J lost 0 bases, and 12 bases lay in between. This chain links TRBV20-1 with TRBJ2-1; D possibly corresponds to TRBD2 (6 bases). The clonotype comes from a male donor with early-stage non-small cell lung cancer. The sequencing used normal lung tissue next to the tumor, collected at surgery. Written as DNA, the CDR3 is TGCAGTGCTAGAGATGGGGGGAAAAGCTCCTACAATGAGCAGTTCTTC. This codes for CSARDGGKSSYNEQFF.